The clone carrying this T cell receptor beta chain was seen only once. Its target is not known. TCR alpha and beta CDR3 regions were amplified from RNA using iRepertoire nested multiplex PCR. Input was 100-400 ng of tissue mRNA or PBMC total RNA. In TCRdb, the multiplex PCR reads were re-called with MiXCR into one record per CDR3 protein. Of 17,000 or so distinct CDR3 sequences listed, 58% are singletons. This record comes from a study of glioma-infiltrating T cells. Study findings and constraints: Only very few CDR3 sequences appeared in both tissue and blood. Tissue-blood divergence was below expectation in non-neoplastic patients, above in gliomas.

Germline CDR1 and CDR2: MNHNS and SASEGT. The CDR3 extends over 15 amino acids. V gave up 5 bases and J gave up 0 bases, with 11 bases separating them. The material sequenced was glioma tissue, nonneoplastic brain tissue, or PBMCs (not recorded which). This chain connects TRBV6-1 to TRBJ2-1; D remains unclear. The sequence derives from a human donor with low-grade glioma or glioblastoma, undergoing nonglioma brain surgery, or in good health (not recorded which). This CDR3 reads CASSFGWSSYNEQFF. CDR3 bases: TGTGCCAGCAGTTTTGGCTGGAGCTCCTACAATGAGCAGTTCTTC.